Below are 21 T cell receptor beta chains sequenced from a single sample in a study of control samples from healthy donors and cancer patients (dated by TCRdb to between 2020 and 2021). The library was prepared using the immunoSEQ multiplex PCR assay. In its TCRdb copy, this immuneACCESS table keeps in-frame sequences only and misses some clones. Where compared with another copy, unresolved V genes explain less than half of these, and the others have no known cause. The sample table lists 170,000 or so clones, approximately 94% of them with a count of one. Together, the top ten hold around 1.5% of the sample. What was sequenced was blood. These receptors all stem from a woman between 18 and 29 years old in good health.

V gene TRBV12-3 or TRBV12-4 combines with J gene TRBJ1-4; D might be TRBD1 (5 bases). V lost 7 bases, J lost 10 bases, and 13 bases lay in between. The CDR3 covers 12 residues. The CDR3 sequence is CASTLSGGKLFF. In DNA, the CDR3 is TGTGCCAGCACCCTCAGCGGGGGAAAACTGTTTTTT.

The gene calls are TRBV6-2 or TRBV6-3 and TRBJ2-1, with 7 bases aligning to TRBD1. Germline-derived CDR1 and CDR2 are MNHEY and SVGEGT. The CDR3 sequence is 15 residues long. V was pared by 4 bases and J by 5 bases, with 8 bases of the junction left unmatched. CDR3 in DNA: TGTGCCAGCAGTTCTAGGGGGCAAAATAACAATGAGCAGTTCTTC. Translation: CASSSRGQNNNEQFF.

The gene calls are TRBV7-2 and TRBJ1-1, with D tentatively TRBD1 (5 bases). Between the trimmed V and J ends, which lost 1 base and 2 bases, there was a span of 14 bases. The CDR3 runs to 16 residues. Germline loops: CDR1 SGHTA, CDR2 FQGNSA. In DNA, the CDR3 is TGTGCCAGCAGCTTAGTACAGGCATCGATAAACACTGAAGCTTTCTTT. It translates to CASSLVQASINTEAFF.

This clone has just a few counts. The gene calls are TRBV2 and TRBJ2-2; the D is unclear. This CDR3 region has 13 residues. Trimming left V 5 bases short and J 7 bases short, with 11 bases between. In germline, CDR1 is SNHLY, CDR2 FYNNEI. This CDR3 reads CASSLSVNGELFF. The CDR3 DNA reads as TGTGCCAGCAGTCTCAGCGTGAACGGGGAGCTGTTTTTT.

The sample holds a few counts of this clone. J is TRBJ1-1 and V is TRBV18; 7 bases map to TRBD1. This CDR3 has 15 amino acids. Germline V gene lookup returns CDR1 KGHSH and CDR2 LQKENI. V shed 5 bases, J shed 1 base, and the junction held 7 bases outside the gene matches. DNA for the CDR3: TGTGCCAGCTCAACAGGGGCAGGGACGAACACTGAAGCTTTCTTT. Amino acid sequence: CASSTGAGTNTEAFF.

The rearrangement joins TRBV7-9 to TRBJ1-1, with D possibly being TRBD1 (6 bases). This CDR3 spans 14 amino acids. Deletions cut 4 bases from V and 5 bases from J, with 14 bases between. Germline V gene data show CDR1 as SEHNR and CDR2 as FQNEAQ (reference sequence). The CDR3 region is CASSSLGGGTEAFF. The CDR3 DNA reads TGTGCCAGCAGCTCCCTAGGAGGGGGGACTGAAGCTTTCTTT. The variable domain in full, with the rest retrieved from reference TRBV7-9 and TRBJ1-1, is DTGVSQNPRHKITKRGQNVTFRCDPISEHNRLYWYRQTLGQGPEFLTYFQNEAQLEKSRLLSDRFSAERPKGSFSTLEIQRTEQGDSAMYLCASSSLGGGTEAFFGQGTRLTVV.

The chain employs TRBV7-2 and TRBJ1-2, with D uncertain. V lost 4 bases and J lost 4, with 16 bases in between. This CDR3 is 15 amino acids long. CDR1 is SGHTA, CDR2 FQGNSA, per germline. This chain's CDR3 is CASSSTPRVGYGYTF. Here the CDR3 DNA reads TGTGCCAGCAGCTCGACCCCACGGGTCGGCTATGGCTACACCTTC.

V is TRBV5-1 and J is TRBJ2-3; 7 bases line up with TRBD2. Germline V CDR1 and CDR2: SGHRS, YFSETQ. V shed 2 bases and J 2 bases; nucleotides not matched to a gene: 2. CDR3 length: 14 amino acids. CDR3: CASSLRLATDTQYF. The CDR3 DNA reads TGCGCCAGCAGCTTAAGACTAGCCACAGATACGCAGTATTTT.

The chain recombines TRBV6-1 with TRBJ1-1; unclear D gene. CDR1 and CDR2 from the germline V gene are MNHNS and SASEGT. The CDR3 sequence is 14 residues long. With 1 base removed from V and 8 bases from J, the gap between germline ends came to 14 bases. This chain's CDR3 is CASSEGRPAPEAFF. The DNA of the CDR3 is TGTGCCAGCAGTGAAGGTAGGCCTGCCCCCGAAGCTTTCTTT.

V and J are TRBV14 and TRBJ2-1; D possibly matches TRBD1 or TRBD2 (6 bases each). The germline CDR1 and CDR2 sequences are SGHDN and FVKESK. V lost 2 bases and J lost 9, with 14 bases in between. The CDR3 loop spans 14 amino acids. The CDR3 DNA follows: TGTGCCAGCAGCCAACCTACTCCGGGGGCTGAGCAGTTCTTC. Protein product: CASSQPTPGAEQFF.

V and J are TRBV3-1 (or the pseudogene TRBV3-2) and TRBJ2-7; perhaps TRBD1 as D (5 bases). Trimming shortened V by 0 bases and J by 2 bases, and 11 bases separated the two germline ends. CDR3 length: 15 residues. The germline V gene encodes CDR1 LGHDT and CDR2 YNNKEL (reference sequence). CDR3 region: CASSQEIRGPYEQYF. DNA for the CDR3: TGTGCCAGCAGCCAAGAAATAAGGGGCCCCTACGAGCAGTACTTC.

V gene TRBV19 combines with J gene TRBJ2-6, with 7 bases lining up with TRBD2. Trimming cost V 8 bases and J 4 bases; bases outside gene matches: 8. The CDR3 runs 15 residues. CDR1 and CDR2 (germline): LNHDA, SQIVND (reference sequence). The CDR3 loop is CASRGTISGANVLTF. The CDR3 bases are TGTGCCAGTCGGGGGACTATCTCGGGGGCCAACGTCCTGACTTTC.

The chain employs TRBV7-9 and TRBJ2-3, with TRBD2 as a possible D gene (5 bases). The V and J ends lost 4 bases and 3 bases respectively, with 17 bases between them. Germline V gives CDR1 SEHNR, CDR2 FQNEAQ (reference sequence). CDR3 length: 16 amino acids. The CDR3 DNA follows: TGTGCCAGCAGCTCCCCGCACGGGGAATTGACAGATACGCAGTATTTT. Its translation is CASSSPHGELTDTQYF.

This rearrangement joins TRBV5-1 to TRBJ2-3; weak D call: TRBD1 (6 bases). V lost 4 bases and J lost 4, with 16 bases in between. Germline V gene data show CDR1 as SGHRS and CDR2 as YFSETQ. The CDR3 runs 15 residues. This CDR3 reads CASSVGHPGSDTQYF. The CDR3 region has the DNA TGCGCCAGCAGCGTGGGACACCCCGGCTCAGATACGCAGTATTTT.

The chain couples TRBV5-1 to TRBJ2-1; 9 bases match TRBD2. In germline, CDR1 is SGHRS, CDR2 YFSETQ. With 0 bases clipped from V and 7 bases from J, the junction kept 5 bases outside the gene matches. The CDR3 extends over 15 amino acids. The CDR3 here is CASSLGLAEGNEQFF. The CDR3 coding sequence is TGCGCCAGCAGCTTGGGACTAGCGGAAGGGAATGAGCAGTTCTTC.

The chain joins TRBV11-3 to TRBJ2-1; 14 positions match TRBD2. The V segment lost 5 bases and the J segment 5 bases; nucleotides outside the gene matches: 5. Per the germline V gene, CDR1 is SGHNT and CDR2 is YENEEA. The CDR3 extends over 16 amino acids. This CDR3 is CASSGTSGRVDNEQFF. Written as DNA, the CDR3 is TGTGCCAGCAGCGGGACTAGCGGGAGAGTTGACAATGAGCAGTTCTTC.

The V and J genes are TRBV15 and TRBJ1-1, with D maybe TRBD1 (6 bases). This CDR3 spans 14 amino acids. Germline loops: CDR1 LNHNV, CDR2 YYDKDF (reference sequence). The ends were cut back, 0 bases at V and 10 bases at J, with 15 bases in the middle. The CDR3 region is CATSRDRGRGRAFF. CDR3 sequence (DNA): TGTGCCACCAGCAGAGACAGGGGCCGGGGAAGAGCTTTCTTT.

This chain joins TRBV27 and TRBJ2-7, with no clear D. The germline V and J ends were trimmed by 5 bases and 3 bases, with 11 bases remaining between them. The CDR3 spans 13 residues. Germline lookup yields CDR1 MNHEY and CDR2 SMNVEV (reference sequence). The CDR3 region is CASSALDHYEQYF. For the CDR3, the DNA is TGTGCCAGCAGTGCGCTGGATCACTACGAGCAGTACTTC.

The CDR3 nucleotides read TGTGCCACCCGGGACAGGAACACCGGGGAGCTGTTTTTT. This codes for CATRDRNTGELFF. The chain couples TRBV28 to TRBJ2-2; 7 bases line up with TRBD1. V was clipped by 10 bases and J by 1 base; unmatched bases: 3. CDR1 is MDHEN, CDR2 SYDVKM, per germline. The CDR3 sequence is 13 residues long.

The chain joins TRBV19 to TRBJ1-1; the D is unclear. The CDR3 covers 14 residues. Germline CDR1 LNHDA, CDR2 SQIVND (reference sequence). V gave up 10 bases and J gave up 4 bases, with 19 bases separating them. CDR3 sequence reads: CATTPGQWGTEAFF. The CDR3 region has the DNA TGTGCCACTACCCCCGGCCAGTGGGGCACTGAAGCTTTCTTT.

The rearrangement uses TRBV28 and TRBJ2-1; 9 positions match TRBD1. In germline, CDR1 is MDHEN, CDR2 SYDVKM. With V trimmed by 3 bases and J by 13 bases, 1 base remained unmatched. This CDR3 is 11 amino acids long. The CDR3 sequence: CASSLGQGQFF. CDR3 coding DNA: TGTGCCAGCAGTTTGGGACAGGGTCAGTTCTTC.